The 26 T cell receptor beta chains below come from one sample, sequenced in a study of shared clonotypes between healthy human individuals. The naive CD8 fraction comprised CD45RO-negative cells positively selected for CCR7 and excluded terminally differentiated effector memory CD45RA+ cells. Data came from immunoSEQ multiplex PCR; TCRdb stores just in-frame clones and leaves some out. Here the sample spans around 2.1 million clones, roughly 91% being singletons. The sequencing input was naive CD8+ T cells from PBMCs. These receptor sequences come from a man aged 18 to 29 in good health. Some clones in this sample may be carry-over from other donors' samples.

The J gene is TRBJ2-7, the V gene TRBV9, with 8 bases fitting TRBD1. Germline V gene sequence: CDR1 SGDLS, CDR2 YYNGEE. V shed 3 bases, J shed 2 bases, and the junction held 4 bases outside the gene matches. The CDR3 consists of 14 residues. For the CDR3, the DNA is TGTGCCAGCAGCGGGACAGGGTCGGCCTACGAGCAGTACTTC. Protein product: CASSGTGSAYEQYF.

The J gene is TRBJ2-1, the V gene TRBV14; TRBD2 aligns across 9 bases. The V and J ends lost 6 bases and 5 bases, in that order; junction bases with no gene match: 5. The CDR3 loop spans 14 amino acids. Germline values: CDR1 SGHDN, CDR2 FVKESK. The CDR3 sequence is CASSGLAGNNEQFF. As DNA, the CDR3 is TGTGCCAGCAGTGGGCTAGCGGGAAACAATGAGCAGTTCTTC.

The CDR3 loop reads CASSADNYGYTF. CDR3 DNA: TGTGCCAGCAGTGCCGATAACTATGGCTACACCTTC. The chain is built from TRBV6-5 and TRBJ1-2, with D hard to call. V was shortened by 5 bases and J by 1 base, with 5 bases between the two germline ends. There are 12 residues in the CDR3. Germline values: CDR1 MNHEY, CDR2 SVGAGI.

The rearrangement uses TRBV6-1 and TRBJ1-5; D may be TRBD1 (5 bases). V shed 2 bases and J shed 4 bases, with 9 bases lying between them. Germline loops: CDR1 MNHNS, CDR2 SASEGT. The length of the CDR3 is 14 residues. CDR3 region: CASSEWAGNQPQHF. The CDR3 nucleotides read TGTGCCAGCAGTGAATGGGCAGGGAATCAGCCCCAGCATTTT.

With respect to this clone: Additional DNA sequences in this sample encode the identical CDR3. This chain connects TRBV11-2 to TRBJ2-7; D is unresolved. The length of the CDR3 is 11 residues. V was cut by 1 base and J by 4 bases, with 2 bases left in between. From germline, CDR1 is SGHAT and CDR2 FQNNGV. The CDR3 DNA reads TGTGCCAGCAGCTTAGTGTACGAGCAGTACTTC. Translated, it gives CASSLVYEQYF.

The rearrangement uses TRBV27 and TRBJ2-2; the match to TRBD1 covers 8 bases. Germline CDR1 and CDR2: MNHEY and SMNVEV (reference sequence). With 8 bases clipped from V and 4 bases from J, the junction kept 12 bases outside the gene matches. The CDR3 length is 16 residues. CDR3: CASSGPDRVFTGELFF. The DNA for the CDR3 is TGTGCCAGCTCCGGACCGGACAGGGTCTTCACCGGGGAGCTGTTTTTT.

The chain uses TRBV27 and TRBJ2-7, with 9 bases that match TRBD2. Germline assignment: CDR1 MNHEY and CDR2 SMNVEV (reference sequence). Unmatched junction bases numbered 8, after V lost 2 bases and J lost 9 bases. This CDR3 spans 14 amino acids. In DNA form, the CDR3 reads TGTGCCAGCAGTTTACGCATTAGCGGGAGCGCGCAGTACTTC. The encoded protein is CASSLRISGSAQYF.

This sequence joins TRBV27 and TRBJ1-2; D gene unclear. This CDR3 is 12 amino acids long. Germline V gene data show CDR1 as MNHEY and CDR2 as SMNVEV (reference sequence). Trimming pared 4 bases from V and 5 bases from J, leaving 8 bases between. CDR3 nucleotide sequence: TGTGCCAGCAGTTCCCGGGAATATGGCTACACCTTC. Its translation is CASSSREYGYTF.

V gene TRBV7-8 combines with J gene TRBJ2-7; the D is unclear. The CDR3 is 15 amino acids. The ends were cut back, 3 bases at V and 2 bases at J, with 14 bases in the middle. Germline CDR1 SGHVS, CDR2 FQNEAQ. CDR3 sequence reads: CASSFRAGGTYEQYF. CDR3 sequence (DNA): TGTGCCAGCAGCTTTAGGGCCGGTGGGACCTACGAGCAGTACTTC.

The genes are TRBV7-8 and TRBJ2-7, with D perhaps assigned TRBD1 or TRBD2 (5 bases each). The CDR3 contains 13 residues. Germline CDR1 and CDR2: SGHVS and FQNEAQ. V lost 4 bases to trimming and J lost 6 bases, with 13 bases between them. The CDR3 DNA sequence: TGTGCCAGCAGCTGGACAAGAGGGGTCGAGCAGTACTTC. This translates into CASSWTRGVEQYF. Variable domain in full (rest from reference TRBV7-8 and TRBJ2-7): GAGVSQSPRYKVAKRGQDVALRCDPISGHVSLFWYQQALGQGPEFLTYFQNEAQLDKSGLPSDRFFAERPEGSVSTLKIQRTQQEDSAVYLCASSWTRGVEQYFGPGTRLTVT.

The genes are TRBV5-6 and TRBJ2-7; no clear D gene. CDR3 length: 14 amino acids. V gave up 4 bases and J gave up 2 bases, with 13 bases separating them. CDR1 and CDR2 (germline): SGHDT, YYEEEE. The CDR3 DNA reads TGTGCCAGCAGCCTGCTCTCAGGAGCCTACGAGCAGTACTTC. It translates to CASSLLSGAYEQYF.

The chain employs TRBV4-1 and TRBJ2-5; D is undetermined. The CDR3 runs 12 residues. The V end was cut by 3 bases, the J end by 5 bases, with 7 bases between. Germline CDR1 and CDR2: MGHRA and YSYEKL. CDR3 protein: CASSQSWETQYF. CDR3 in DNA: TGCGCCAGCAGCCAGTCCTGGGAGACCCAGTACTTC.

This clone was detected a few times. The CDR3 loop reads CASSLGKTGEAFF. In nucleotides, the CDR3 is TGTGCCAGCAGTTTGGGAAAGACAGGTGAAGCTTTCTTT. The rearrangement joins TRBV27 to TRBJ1-1; a possible D gene is TRBD1 (6 bases). In germline, CDR1 is MNHEY, CDR2 SMNVEV (reference sequence). V lost 3 bases and J lost 7, with 12 bases in between. The CDR3 extends over 13 amino acids.

The chain carries TRBV21-1 and TRBJ1-2; the D segment call TRBD1 is taken from the table without a DNA check. TRBV21-1 represents a pseudogene. This CDR3 has 12 residues. DNA for the CDR3: TGTGCTAAGACACCCCTTAACTATGGCTACACCTTC. Its translation is CAKTPLNYGYTF.

Comments on this clone: The identical CDR3 is also encoded by other nucleotide sequences in the sample. This chain connects TRBV7-9 to TRBJ2-7, with TRBD1 identical over 9 bases. The CDR3 totals 15 residues. Germline V lookup: CDR1 SEHNR, CDR2 FQNEAQ (reference sequence). Germline trimming cut 0 bases from V and 2 bases from J; bases unmatched to any gene: 2. CDR3 in amino acids: CASSLAGTGTYEQYF. CDR3 nucleotide sequence: TGTGCCAGCAGCTTAGCCGGGACAGGGACCTACGAGCAGTACTTC.

The gene calls are TRBV28 and TRBJ1-5; D uncertain. Germline CDR1 reads MDHEN; CDR2 reads SYDVKM. CDR3 length: 14 amino acids. The V and J ends lost 3 bases and 3 bases respectively, with 9 bases between them. CDR3 protein: CASSFRRNNQPQHF. The CDR3 DNA reads as TGTGCCAGCAGTTTTCGACGGAACAATCAGCCCCAGCATTTT.

The chain recombines TRBV28 with TRBJ1-5, with D hard to call. Germline loops: CDR1 MDHEN, CDR2 SYDVKM. V was shortened by 1 base and J by 0 bases, with 10 bases between the two germline ends. CDR3 length: 16 amino acids. CDR3 sequence: CASSLYGRYSNQPQHF. As DNA, the CDR3 is TGTGCCAGCAGTTTATACGGAAGATATAGCAATCAGCCCCAGCATTTT.

This sequence joins TRBV7-9 and TRBJ2-2; possibly TRBD2 for D (5 bases). Germline V lookup: CDR1 SEHNR, CDR2 FQNEAQ (reference sequence). This CDR3 is built from 12 residues. Trimming cost V 7 bases and J 8 bases, with 11 bases left between them. CDR3: CASTPGVGELFF. Here the CDR3 DNA reads TGTGCCAGCACCCCCGGGGTGGGGGAGCTGTTTTTT.

The chain has TRBV10-3 and TRBJ2-1, with 8 positions matching TRBD2. This CDR3 has 15 amino acids. Germline trimming cut 3 bases from V and 6 bases from J; bases unmatched to any gene: 7. Looked up from germline, CDR1 is ENHRY and CDR2 is SYGVKD. CDR3 sequence reads: CAISEAPGGGNEQFF. The CDR3 coding sequence is TGTGCCATCAGTGAAGCTCCGGGAGGGGGCAATGAGCAGTTCTTC.

Concerning this clone itself: Distinct nucleotide sequences in the sample also encode this CDR3. The chain recombines TRBV19 with TRBJ1-5; D not certain. Germline lookup yields CDR1 LNHDA and CDR2 SQIVND (reference sequence). The CDR3 runs 13 residues. V was trimmed by 3 bases and J by 4 bases, leaving 7 bases between them. CDR3 in DNA: TGTGCCAGTAGTATTGGCAGGAATCAGCCCCAGCATTTT. Its protein product is CASSIGRNQPQHF. The variable domain in full, with the rest retrieved from reference TRBV19 and TRBJ1-5, is DGGITQSPKYLFRKEGQNVTLSCEQNLNHDAMYWYRQDPGQGLRLIYYSQIVNDFQKGDIAEGYSVSREKKESFPLTVTSAQKNPTAFYLCASSIGRNQPQHFGDGTRLSIL.

As for this clone: Other DNA variants within this sample encode the same CDR3. The rearrangement uses TRBV14 and TRBJ1-1; 8 bases line up with TRBD1. Trimming cost V 6 bases and J 5 bases; bases outside gene matches: 5. The CDR3 contains 13 residues. The germline V gene has CDR1 SGHDN and CDR2 FVKESK. Written as DNA, the CDR3 is TGTGCCAGCAGGAGGACAGGGAATACTGAAGCTTTCTTT. Translated: CASRRTGNTEAFF.

This clone was observed once. The genes are TRBV16 and TRBJ1-2; no reliable D call. Germline values: CDR1 KGHSY, CDR2 FQNENV. CDR3 size: 13 residues. Trimming took 0 bases from V and 5 from J, leaving 7 bases between them. The CDR3 coding sequence is TGTGCCAGCAGCCAATCGACGGTTTATGGCTACACCTTC. This encodes CASSQSTVYGYTF.

This sequence joins TRBV6-5 and TRBJ1-2; D may be TRBD1 (5 bases). Trimming removed 0 bases at V and 4 bases at J, with 12 bases between. The CDR3 runs to 15 residues. Germline V CDR1 and CDR2: MNHEY, SVGAGI. The CDR3 nucleotides are TGTGCCAGCAGTTACTCTGCGACAGAAATCTATGGCTACACCTTC. Translating gives CASSYSATEIYGYTF.

The chain links TRBV6-1 to TRBJ2-7, with TRBD1 as a possible D gene (6 bases). The CDR3 sequence is 14 residues long. Trimming shortened V by 7 bases and J by 3 bases, and 16 bases separated the two germline ends. Germline V CDR1 and CDR2: MNHNS, SASEGT. CDR3 sequence: CASTAGTLIYEQYF. CDR3 nucleotides: TGTGCCAGCACCGCCGGGACATTGATCTACGAGCAGTACTTC.

The rearrangement uses TRBV18 and TRBJ1-5, with D possibly TRBD1 on 5 matching bases. Trimming pared 1 base from V and 8 bases from J, leaving 9 bases between. The CDR3 is 13 residues long. CDR1 is KGHSH, CDR2 LQKENI, per germline. CDR3 in DNA: TGTGCCAGCTCACCACGGGGGGGGGAGCCCCAGCATTTT. Amino acid sequence: CASSPRGGEPQHF.

The gene calls are TRBV6-1 and TRBJ2-1; 12 positions agree with TRBD2. Unmatched junction bases numbered 20, after V lost 4 bases and J lost 7 bases. This CDR3 is built from 20 residues. The V gene's germline CDR1 is MNHNS and CDR2 SASEGT. CDR3 nucleotides: TGTGCCAGCAGTGCCCGGAAGGGGGTGGCGACTAGCGGGAGATCGAATGAGCAGTTCTTC. Translating gives CASSARKGVATSGRSNEQFF.